A single sample is the source of the 18 T cell receptor beta chains below, sequenced in a study of early T cells in non-severe SARS-CoV-2 infection. MiXCR, run by TCRdb on the 5' RACE reads, gives a single entry per CDR3 protein. The sample lists some 97,000 distinct CDR3 sequences; 11% were seen once. The material was whole blood, obtained at baseline. These receptors were obtained from an adult who was a healthcare worker with PCR-confirmed SARS-CoV-2 infection or an uninfected control (not recorded which).

In this sample, this clonotype turned up many times. This rearrangement joins TRBV20-1 to TRBJ2-3; D might be TRBD1 (8 bases). Trimming removed 4 bases from V and 6 bases from J, with 11 bases in between. Germline values: CDR1 DFQATT, CDR2 SNEGSKA (reference sequence). This CDR3 spans 12 amino acids. As DNA, the CDR3 is TGCAGTGCTAACAGGGGGGGGGATACGCAGTATTTT. It encodes CSANRGGDTQYF.

This clonotype was counted between two and nine times. This chain uses TRBV20-1 with TRBJ1-3, with D possibly being TRBD1 (5 bases). Germline V gene lookup returns CDR1 DFQATT and CDR2 SNEGSKA (reference sequence). The CDR3 is 18 residues long. V lost 3 bases and J 8 bases, leaving 29 bases between the germline ends. The CDR3 region is CSASGFEISGTSDHTIYF. The DNA of the CDR3 is TGCAGTGCTAGTGGCTTTGAGATTTCAGGGACCAGTGACCACACCATATATTTT.

This clonotype was recorded a few times. CDR3 protein: CSARFGTHTDTQYF. The CDR3 coding sequence is TGCAGTGCTAGGTTCGGGACTCACACAGATACGCAGTATTTT. The V and J genes are TRBV20-1 and TRBJ2-3; tentative D call: TRBD2 (6 bases). From germline, CDR1 is DFQATT and CDR2 SNEGSKA (reference sequence). V lost 3 bases and J lost 2, with 12 bases in between. The CDR3 contains 14 residues.

The rearrangement joins TRBV29-1 to TRBJ2-3; D might be TRBD2 (5 bases). The V gene's germline CDR1 is SQVTM and CDR2 ANQGSEA. CDR3 length: 14 amino acids. Trimming took 3 bases from V and 2 from J, leaving 12 bases between them. The CDR3 spells CSVEKLEITDTQYF. CDR3 nucleotides: TGCAGCGTTGAGAAACTAGAGATCACAGATACGCAGTATTTT.

The chain has TRBV2 and TRBJ1-1; D call uncertain. CDR1 is SNHLY and CDR2 is FYNNEI in the germline V gene. V was pared by 6 bases and J by 4 bases, with 12 bases between. The CDR3 consists of 13 residues. CDR3 DNA: TGTGCCAGCAGCGACGAATCTGGCACTGAAGCTTTCTTT. This encodes CASSDESGTEAFF.

The chain couples TRBV18 to TRBJ1-2, with D maybe TRBD1 (6 bases). CDR3 size: 13 residues. V lost 4 bases to trimming and J lost 2 bases, with 8 bases between them. The germline gives CDR1 KGHSH, CDR2 LQKENI. The CDR3 coding sequence is TGTGCCAGCTCACAACAGGGAAACTATGGCTACACCTTC. Translated: CASSQQGNYGYTF.

The V call is TRBV12-3 or TRBV12-4, the J call TRBJ1-3; possible D gene TRBD1, 6 bases. V was shortened by 0 bases and J by 9 bases, with 9 bases between the two germline ends. CDR3 length: 13 amino acids. In DNA form, the CDR3 reads TGTGCCAGCAGTTTAGCTCGAGGGGGCACCATATATTTT. Amino acids: CASSLARGGTIYF.

This clonotype was detected many times. The chain recombines TRBV5-1 with TRBJ1-5, with D uncertain. The germline gives CDR1 SGHRS, CDR2 YFSETQ. Between the trimmed V and J ends, which lost 2 bases and 2 bases, there was a span of 8 bases. The CDR3 covers 14 residues. Written as DNA, the CDR3 is TGCGCCAGCAGCTTCGGACCCGGCAATCAGCCCCAGCATTTT. Amino acids: CASSFGPGNQPQHF.

In its sample, this clonotype was seen a few times. V gene TRBV19 combines with J gene TRBJ2-1; D uncertain. The germline V gene has CDR1 LNHDA and CDR2 SQIVND (reference sequence). V was pared by 5 bases and J by 0 bases, with 11 bases between. This CDR3 contains 15 residues. CDR3 nucleotide sequence: TGTGCCAGTAGTGCCGTGGCTAGCTCCTACAATGAGCAGTTCTTC. Translation gives CASSAVASSYNEQFF. Drawing the rest from reference TRBV19 and TRBJ2-1, the complete variable domain is DGGITQSPKYLFRKEGQNVTLSCEQNLNHDAMYWYRQDPGQGLRLIYYSQIVNDFQKGDIAEGYSVSREKKESFPLTVTSAQKNPTAFYLCASSAVASSYNEQFFGPGTRLTVL.

This clonotype came up a few times. J is TRBJ1-6 and V is TRBV11-2, with D uncertain. The CDR3 consists of 18 residues. The ends were cut back, 6 bases at V and 7 bases at J, with 25 bases in the middle. CDR1 and CDR2 (germline): SGHAT, FQNNGV. CDR3 nucleotides: TGTGCCAGCAGTTACTATTTATATCGGCAGACGGTAAATTCACCCCTCCACTTT. The encoded protein is CASSYYLYRQTVNSPLHF.

This clonotype was recorded once. The junction differs from germline at one of its ends, possibly a read error. V and J are TRBV13 and TRBJ2-3; TRBD1 matches at 8 bases. CDR1 and CDR2 from the germline V gene are PRHDT and FYEKMQ (reference sequence). The CDR3 is 16 amino acids. CDR3 nucleotide sequence: TGTGCCAGCAGCCCCACGGGACAGGAACCCACAGATGCGCAGTATTTT. Protein product: CASSPTGQEPTDAQYF.

This clonotype turned up a few times. The rearrangement joins TRBV21-1 to TRBJ2-3. TRBV21-1 is labeled a pseudogene. CDR3 length: 10 residues. The CDR3 DNA reads TGTGCCAGCAGCAAGAATACGCAGTATTTT. Amino acid sequence: CASSKNTQYF.

The chain recombines TRBV3-1 with TRBJ1-6; tentative D call: TRBD1 (5 bases). Germline CDR1 is LGHDT and CDR2 is YNNKEL (reference sequence). V was cut by 0 bases and J by 8 bases, with 17 bases left in between. The CDR3 contains 17 residues. The CDR3 bases are TGTGCCAGCAGCCAAGATCTCTTGAGGTCAGGGTATTCACCCCTCCACTTT. Residues: CASSQDLLRSGYSPLHF.

A word on this clonotype: A much larger clone differs by one base, so this may be a read error. As DNA, the CDR3 is TGTGCCAGCAGTGAATCTAACTATGGCTACACCTTC. Protein sequence: CASSESNYGYTF. The rearrangement joins TRBV25-1 to TRBJ1-2; no clear D gene. Trimming removed 1 base at V and 0 bases at J, with 0 bases between. This CDR3 region has 12 residues. Germline V gene data show CDR1 as MGHDK and CDR2 as SYGVNS.

This clonotype appeared a few times. J is TRBJ1-5 and V is TRBV6-2 or TRBV6-3; D remains ambiguous. Per the germline V gene, CDR1 is MNHEY and CDR2 is SVGEGT. CDR3 length equals 12 residues. Trimming took off 6 bases at V and 5 bases at J, with 8 bases between the two ends. This CDR3 reads CASSSGDQPQHF. CDR3 DNA sequence: TGTGCCAGCAGCTCTGGGGATCAGCCCCAGCATTTT.

The chain is built from TRBV20-1 and TRBJ1-6; D perhaps matches TRBD1 (5 bases). Germline CDR1 is DFQATT and CDR2 is SNEGSKA (reference sequence). The CDR3 is 14 residues long. The V end was cut by 6 bases, the J end by 6 bases, with 15 bases between. The CDR3: CSAPGLDGNSPLHF. DNA of the CDR3: TGCAGTGCCCCGGGGCTCGACGGTAATTCACCCCTCCACTTT.

This clonotype was found a few times. The chain is built from TRBV11-2 and TRBJ2-7; no reliable D call. Trimming took off 1 base at V and 2 bases at J, with 9 bases between the two ends. The CDR3 loop spans 14 amino acids. Germline V gene lookup returns CDR1 SGHAT and CDR2 FQNNGV. This CDR3 reads CASSLVYGAYEQYF. CDR3 bases: TGTGCCAGCAGCTTAGTTTATGGTGCCTACGAGCAGTACTTC. The full variable domain, completed using reference TRBV11-2 and TRBJ2-7, is EAGVAQSPRYKIIEKRQSVAFWCNPISGHATLYWYQQILGQGPKLLIQFQNNGVVDDSQLPKDRFSAERLKGVDSTLKIQPAKLEDSAVYLCASSLVYGAYEQYFGPGTRLTVT.

Many counts were recorded for this clonotype. A junction boundary mismatches the germline segment, possibly from a read error. The chain couples TRBV11-2 to TRBJ2-7, with D tentatively TRBD1 (5 bases). CDR1 and CDR2 (germline): SGHAT, FQNNGV. The CDR3 covers 12 residues. The CDR3 sequence: CASSSSAQGTLF. In nucleotides, the CDR3 is TGTGCCAGCAGCTCCAGCGCGCAGGGTACCCTCTTC.